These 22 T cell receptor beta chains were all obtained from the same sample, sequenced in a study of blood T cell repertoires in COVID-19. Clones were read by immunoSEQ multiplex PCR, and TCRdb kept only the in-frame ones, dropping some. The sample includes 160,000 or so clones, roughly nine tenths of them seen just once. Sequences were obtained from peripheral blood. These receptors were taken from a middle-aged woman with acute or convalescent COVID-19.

The CDR3 sequence: CATSDPQASLNEQFF. DNA for the CDR3: TGTGCCACCAGTGATCCCCAGGCCTCCCTGAATGAGCAGTTCTTC. The chain is built from TRBV24-1 and TRBJ2-1; D ambiguous. The CDR3 is 15 residues long. V gave up 3 bases and J gave up 7 bases, with 15 bases separating them. The V gene's germline CDR1 is KGHDR and CDR2 SFDVKD.

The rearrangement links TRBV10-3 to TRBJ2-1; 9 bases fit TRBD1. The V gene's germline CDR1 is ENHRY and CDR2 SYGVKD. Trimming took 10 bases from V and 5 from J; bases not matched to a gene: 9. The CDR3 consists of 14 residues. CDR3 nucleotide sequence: TGTGCCACAATACCGGGACAGGGCAACAATGAGCAGTTCTTC. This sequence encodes CATIPGQGNNEQFF.

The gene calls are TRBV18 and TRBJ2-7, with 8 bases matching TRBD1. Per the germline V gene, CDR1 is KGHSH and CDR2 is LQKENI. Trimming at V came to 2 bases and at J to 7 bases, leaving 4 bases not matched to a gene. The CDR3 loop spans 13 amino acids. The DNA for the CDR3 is TGTGCCAGCTCACCATCAGGGGGCGGAGAGCAGTACTTC. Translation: CASSPSGGGEQYF.

In DNA form, the CDR3 reads TGTGCCAGCAGGAGACAGGGGGCGGCGTGGAATGAGCAGTTCTTC. Translating it yields CASRRQGAAWNEQFF. The V call is TRBV7-2, the J call TRBJ2-1, with 10 bases aligning to TRBD1. CDR1 is SGHTA, CDR2 FQGNSA, per germline. The CDR3 spans 15 residues. The V and J ends lost 6 bases and 7 bases, in that order; junction bases with no gene match: 9.

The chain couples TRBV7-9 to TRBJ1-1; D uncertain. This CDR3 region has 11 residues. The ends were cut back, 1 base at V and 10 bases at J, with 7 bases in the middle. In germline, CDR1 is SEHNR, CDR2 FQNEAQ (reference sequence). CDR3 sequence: CASSLVLGAFF. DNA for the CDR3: TGTGCCAGCAGCTTAGTTCTCGGAGCTTTCTTT.

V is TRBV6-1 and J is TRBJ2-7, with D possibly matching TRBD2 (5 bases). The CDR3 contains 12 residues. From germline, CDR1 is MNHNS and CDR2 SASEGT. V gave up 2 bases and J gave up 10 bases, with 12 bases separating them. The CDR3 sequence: CASSETGSNQYF. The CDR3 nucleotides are TGTGCCAGCAGTGAAACGGGGTCTAATCAGTACTTC.

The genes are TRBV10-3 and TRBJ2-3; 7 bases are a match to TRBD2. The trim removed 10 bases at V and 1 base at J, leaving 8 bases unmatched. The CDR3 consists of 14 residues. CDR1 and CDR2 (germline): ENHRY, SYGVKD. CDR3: CATMRGNGTDTQYF. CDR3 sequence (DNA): TGTGCCACCATGCGGGGGAATGGCACAGATACGCAGTATTTT.

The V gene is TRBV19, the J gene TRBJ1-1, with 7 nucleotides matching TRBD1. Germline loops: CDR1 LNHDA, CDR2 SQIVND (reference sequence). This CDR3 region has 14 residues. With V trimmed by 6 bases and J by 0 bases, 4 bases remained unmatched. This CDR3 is CASRRDSVNTEAFF. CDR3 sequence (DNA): TGTGCCAGTAGACGGGACAGTGTGAACACTGAAGCTTTCTTT.

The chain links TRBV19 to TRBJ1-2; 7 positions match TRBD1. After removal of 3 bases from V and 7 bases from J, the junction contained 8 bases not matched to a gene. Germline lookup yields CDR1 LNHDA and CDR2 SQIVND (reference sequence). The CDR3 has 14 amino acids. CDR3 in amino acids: CASSIQGGISGYTF. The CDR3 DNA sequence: TGTGCCAGTAGTATCCAGGGGGGAATTAGTGGCTACACCTTC.

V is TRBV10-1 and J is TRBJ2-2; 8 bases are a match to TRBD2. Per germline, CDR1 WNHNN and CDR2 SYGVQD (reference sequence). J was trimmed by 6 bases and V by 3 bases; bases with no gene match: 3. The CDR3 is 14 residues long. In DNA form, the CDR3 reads TGCGCCAGCAGTGACCCCGGGAGGGCCGGGGAGCTGTTTTTT. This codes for CASSDPGRAGELFF.

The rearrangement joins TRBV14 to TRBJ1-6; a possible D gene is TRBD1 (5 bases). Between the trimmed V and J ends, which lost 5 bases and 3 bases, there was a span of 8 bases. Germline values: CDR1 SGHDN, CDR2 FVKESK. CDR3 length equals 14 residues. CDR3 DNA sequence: TGTGCCAGCAGCTCAGGGTACTATAATTCACCCCTCCACTTT. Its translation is CASSSGYYNSPLHF. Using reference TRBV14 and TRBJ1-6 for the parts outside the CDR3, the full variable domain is EAGVTQFPSHSVIEKGQTVTLRCDPISGHDNLYWYRRVMGKEIKFLLHFVKESKQDESGMPNNRFLAERTGGTYSTLKVQPAELEDSGVYFCASSSGYYNSPLHFGNGTRLTVT.

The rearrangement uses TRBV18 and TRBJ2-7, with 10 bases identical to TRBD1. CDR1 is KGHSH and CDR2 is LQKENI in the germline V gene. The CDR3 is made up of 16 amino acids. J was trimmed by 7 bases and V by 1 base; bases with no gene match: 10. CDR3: CASSPQFAGQGDEQYF. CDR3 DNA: TGTGCCAGCTCACCACAATTTGCTGGACAGGGGGATGAGCAGTACTTC.

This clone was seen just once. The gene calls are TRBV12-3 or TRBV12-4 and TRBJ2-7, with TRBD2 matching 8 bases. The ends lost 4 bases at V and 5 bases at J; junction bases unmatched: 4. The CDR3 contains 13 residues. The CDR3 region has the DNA TGTGCCAGCAGTTCCGGGACTAGAGACGAGCAGTACTTC. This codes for CASSSGTRDEQYF.

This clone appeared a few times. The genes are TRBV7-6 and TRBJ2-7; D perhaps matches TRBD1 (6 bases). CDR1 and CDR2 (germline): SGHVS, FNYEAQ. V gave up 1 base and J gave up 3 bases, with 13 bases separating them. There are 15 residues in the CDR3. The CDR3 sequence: CASSLDQGIGYEQYF. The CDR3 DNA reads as TGTGCCAGCAGCTTAGATCAGGGGATCGGCTACGAGCAGTACTTC. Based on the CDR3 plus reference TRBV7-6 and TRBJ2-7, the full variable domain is GAGVSQSPRYKVTKRGQDVALRCDPISGHVSLYWYRQALGQGPEFLTYFNYEAQQDKSGLPNDRFSAERPEGSISTLTIQRTEQRDSAMYRCASSLDQGIGYEQYFGPGTRLTVT.

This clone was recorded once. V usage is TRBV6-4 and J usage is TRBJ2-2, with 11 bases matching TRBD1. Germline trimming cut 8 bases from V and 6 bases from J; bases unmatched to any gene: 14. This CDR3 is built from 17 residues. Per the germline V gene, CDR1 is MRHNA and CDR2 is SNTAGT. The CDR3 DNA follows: TGTGCCAGCTCGAATTTCAAAGGACAGGGGGCCGCCGGGGAGCTGTTTTTT. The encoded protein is CASSNFKGQGAAGELFF.

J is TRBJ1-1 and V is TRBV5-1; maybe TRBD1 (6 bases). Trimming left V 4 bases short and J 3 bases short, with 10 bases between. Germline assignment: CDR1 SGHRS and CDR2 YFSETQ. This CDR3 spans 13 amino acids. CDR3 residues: CASSTAGDTEAFF. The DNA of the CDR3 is TGCGCCAGCAGCACCGCAGGGGACACTGAAGCTTTCTTT.

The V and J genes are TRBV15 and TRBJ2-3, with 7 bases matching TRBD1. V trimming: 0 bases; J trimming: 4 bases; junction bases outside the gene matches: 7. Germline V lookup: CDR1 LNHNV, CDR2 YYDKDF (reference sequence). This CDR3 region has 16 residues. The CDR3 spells CATSRDQQGWADTQYF. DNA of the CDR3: TGTGCCACCAGCAGAGACCAACAGGGGTGGGCAGATACGCAGTATTTT.

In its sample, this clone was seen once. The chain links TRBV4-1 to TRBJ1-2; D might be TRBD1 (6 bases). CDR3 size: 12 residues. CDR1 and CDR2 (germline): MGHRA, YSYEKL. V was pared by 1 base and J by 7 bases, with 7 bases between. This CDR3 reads CASSQVQGGYTF. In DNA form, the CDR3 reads TGCGCCAGCAGCCAAGTACAGGGTGGCTACACCTTC.

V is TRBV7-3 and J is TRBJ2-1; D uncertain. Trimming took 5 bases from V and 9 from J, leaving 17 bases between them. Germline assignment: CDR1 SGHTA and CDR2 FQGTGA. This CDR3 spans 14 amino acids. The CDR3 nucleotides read TGTGCCAGCAGCCCCCTGAGGCTGAGCGCTGAGCAGTTCTTC. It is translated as CASSPLRLSAEQFF.

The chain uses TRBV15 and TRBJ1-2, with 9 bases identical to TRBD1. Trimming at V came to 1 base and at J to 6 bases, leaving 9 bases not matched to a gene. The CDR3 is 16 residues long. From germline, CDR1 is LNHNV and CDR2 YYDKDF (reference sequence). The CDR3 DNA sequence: TGTGCCACCAGCAGAGTTCCCCGGGACAGGGTCCATGGCTACACCTTC. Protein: CATSRVPRDRVHGYTF.

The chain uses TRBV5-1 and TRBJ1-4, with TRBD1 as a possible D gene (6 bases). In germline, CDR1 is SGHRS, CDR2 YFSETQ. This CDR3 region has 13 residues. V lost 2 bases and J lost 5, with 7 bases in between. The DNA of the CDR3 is TGCGCCAGCAGCTTAGGGGGAAATGAAAAACTGTTTTTT. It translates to CASSLGGNEKLFF.

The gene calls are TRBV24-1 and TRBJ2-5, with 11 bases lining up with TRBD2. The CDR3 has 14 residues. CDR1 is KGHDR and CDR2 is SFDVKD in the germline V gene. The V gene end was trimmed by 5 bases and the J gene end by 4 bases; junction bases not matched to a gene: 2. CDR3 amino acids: CATSAGLAGETQYF. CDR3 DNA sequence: TGTGCCACCAGTGCCGGACTAGCGGGAGAGACCCAGTACTTC.